Following are 25 T cell receptor beta chains from one sample sequenced in a study of blood T cell repertoires in COVID-19 (dated by TCRdb to about 2020). The library was obtained by the immunoSEQ multiplex PCR assay. TCRdb carries this immuneACCESS record with in-frame sequences only. Its versions omit some clonotypes, under half of them owing to an unresolved V gene in the studies checked, with the rest unexplained. A total of 80,000 to 100,000 clones appear in this sample, around 67% of them only once. The top ten hold 3% to 4% of the sample. Sequenced input: peripheral blood. These receptors were obtained from a man aged 65 to 85 with COVID-19, enrolled during active disease.

J is TRBJ2-6 and V is TRBV30; 8 nucleotides match TRBD1. The V gene end was trimmed by 5 bases and the J gene end by 2 bases; junction bases not matched to a gene: 2. The CDR3 consists of 14 residues. The germline V gene has CDR1 GTSNPN and CDR2 SVGIG (reference sequence). CDR3 amino acids: CAWGQGTGANVLTF. In nucleotides, the CDR3 is TGTGCCTGGGGACAGGGCACTGGGGCCAACGTCCTGACTTTC.

The chain carries TRBV7-2 and TRBJ2-7; 7 bases map to TRBD1. Germline-derived CDR1 and CDR2 are SGHTA and FQGNSA. The CDR3 extends over 14 amino acids. Trimming removed 3 bases from V and 2 bases from J; junction bases left unmatched: 4. The CDR3 bases are TGTGCCAGCAGCTTCGACAGGGATGCCTACGAGCAGTACTTC. Its protein is CASSFDRDAYEQYF.

This chain links TRBV5-6 with TRBJ1-3; perhaps TRBD1 as D (5 bases). The germline gives CDR1 SGHDT, CDR2 YYEEEE. The CDR3 is made up of 15 amino acids. V lost 0 bases, J lost 4 bases, and 11 bases lay in between. The CDR3 loop is CASSLGTIQGNTIYF. Written as DNA, the CDR3 is TGTGCCAGCAGCTTGGGGACAATACAAGGAAACACCATATATTTT.

V and J are TRBV20-1 and TRBJ2-7; no clear D. This CDR3 contains 11 residues. The germline V gene has CDR1 DFQATT and CDR2 SNEGSKA (reference sequence). Trimming stripped 6 bases from V and 6 bases from J, with 12 bases between. The CDR3 is CSAPYYSEQYF. DNA of the CDR3: TGCAGTGCCCCATACTATTCCGAGCAGTACTTC.

The CDR3 DNA follows: TGTGCCAGTAGTATCCCCCCAGGACTAAATAGCAATCAGCCCCAGCATTTT. Translating gives CASSIPPGLNSNQPQHF. The chain combines TRBV19 with TRBJ1-5; D uncertain. The CDR3 runs to 17 residues. Germline CDR1 and CDR2: LNHDA and SQIVND (reference sequence). The V end was cut by 3 bases, the J end by 0 bases, with 15 bases between.

The chain carries TRBV4-3 and TRBJ1-1, with D possibly being TRBD1 (5 bases). The CDR3 is 14 amino acids. CDR1 and CDR2 (germline): LGHNA, YSLEER. With 0 bases removed from V and 4 bases from J, the gap between germline ends came to 9 bases. CDR3 DNA sequence: TGCGCCAGCAGCCAAGATGGGAGGGGCACTGAAGCTTTCTTT. Its protein is CASSQDGRGTEAFF.

This clone was counted between two and nine times. V is TRBV5-1 and J is TRBJ1-1; 8 bases map to TRBD1. J lost 4 bases, V lost 5 bases, and 7 bases had no gene match. CDR3 length: 14 amino acids. Germline-derived CDR1 and CDR2 are SGHRS and YFSETQ. The CDR3, as DNA: TGCGCCAGCAGTGCCCAGGGGGCAGGCACTGAAGCTTTCTTT. It translates to CASSAQGAGTEAFF.

The chain links TRBV5-1 to TRBJ1-5; D not certain. Germline values: CDR1 SGHRS, CDR2 YFSETQ. The CDR3 totals 15 residues. V lost 4 bases and J 4 bases, leaving 15 bases between the germline ends. CDR3 sequence: CASSREAGQNQPQHF. In DNA, the CDR3 is TGCGCCAGCAGCCGGGAGGCTGGCCAAAATCAGCCCCAGCATTTT.

V and J are TRBV3-1 (or the pseudogene TRBV3-2) and TRBJ2-7; no firm D call. The CDR3 is made up of 14 amino acids. Germline V lookup: CDR1 LGHDT, CDR2 YNNKEL (reference sequence). V was trimmed by 1 base and J by 6 bases, leaving 13 bases between them. CDR3 DNA sequence: TGTGCCAGCAGCCAAGGGAACTCCCCGGGCGAGCAGTACTTC. It specifies CASSQGNSPGEQYF.

A word on this clone: A read error may account for a junction end that differs from germline. The V and J genes are TRBV19 and TRBJ1-2; D not resolved. Germline CDR1 is LNHDA and CDR2 is SQIVND (reference sequence). The CDR3 length is 12 residues. CDR3 sequence: CASSIDPGGSAF. The CDR3 DNA sequence: TGTGCCAGTAGTATAGATCCAGGAGGTAGCGCCTTC.

This chain links TRBV9 with TRBJ1-4; possible D gene TRBD1, 5 bases. Germline CDR1 is SGDLS and CDR2 is YYNGEE. Between the trimmed V and J ends, which lost 4 bases and 1 base, there was a span of 14 bases. CDR3 length: 16 residues. The CDR3 here is CASSPSGGITNEKLFF. The CDR3, as DNA: TGTGCCAGCAGCCCCTCCGGGGGGATAACTAATGAAAAACTGTTTTTT.

This chain connects TRBV6-1 to TRBJ2-3; TRBD1 aligns across 9 bases. The V gene's germline CDR1 is MNHNS and CDR2 SASEGT. The CDR3 totals 15 residues. Trimming removed 2 bases from V and 6 bases from J; junction bases left unmatched: 6. The CDR3 here is CASSESQGAGDTQYF. The CDR3 nucleotides read TGTGCCAGCAGTGAATCACAGGGGGCAGGGGATACGCAGTATTTT.

The gene calls are TRBV27 and TRBJ1-6; maybe TRBD1 (6 bases). Germline values: CDR1 MNHEY, CDR2 SMNVEV (reference sequence). CDR3 length: 16 amino acids. The V end was cut by 0 bases, the J end by 5 bases, with 11 bases between. The CDR3 DNA follows: TGTGCCAGCAGTTTATCGTGGGGGCGTGATAATTCACCCCTCCACTTT. Amino acid sequence: CASSLSWGRDNSPLHF.

The chain carries TRBV6-2 or TRBV6-3 and TRBJ1-2; D gene ambiguous. This CDR3 is built from 14 residues. From germline, CDR1 is MNHEY and CDR2 SVGEGT. Trimming left V 0 bases short and J 5 bases short, with 10 bases between. CDR3: CASSYSAGRYGYTF. The CDR3 bases are TGTGCCAGCAGTTACTCTGCGGGTCGGTATGGCTACACCTTC.

The chain recombines TRBV2 with TRBJ1-2, with 7 bases fitting TRBD1. The trim removed 6 bases at V and 5 bases at J, leaving 9 bases unmatched. Germline lookup yields CDR1 SNHLY and CDR2 FYNNEI. This CDR3 contains 14 residues. CDR3 DNA: TGTGCCAGCAGCGGAACGGGACAGAGATATGGCTACACCTTC. Amino acids: CASSGTGQRYGYTF.

The gene calls are TRBV5-4 and TRBJ2-1; possible D gene TRBD1, 5 bases. V gave up 0 bases and J gave up 0 bases, with 13 bases separating them. The CDR3 covers 17 residues. The germline gives CDR1 SGHNT, CDR2 YYREEE (reference sequence). CDR3 in DNA: TGTGCCAGCAGCTTGGCGTTGACAGCCAGCTCCTACAATGAGCAGTTCTTC. The encoded protein is CASSLALTASSYNEQFF.

This chain uses TRBV27 with TRBJ2-1; a weak D match, TRBD1 (7 bases). The CDR3 has 14 amino acids. V was shortened by 4 bases and J by 4 bases, with 11 bases between the two germline ends. Germline loops: CDR1 MNHEY, CDR2 SMNVEV (reference sequence). CDR3 sequence (DNA): TGTGCCAGCAGTTGGGGGGACAGTTACAATGAGCAGTTCTTC. It yields the protein CASSWGDSYNEQFF.

This chain connects TRBV21-1 to TRBJ1-2; the listed D gene, TRBD1, was not tested against the DNA. TRBV21-1 is an annotated pseudogene. The CDR3 covers 17 residues. CDR3 sequence (DNA): TGTGCCAGCAGCAAAGTCCGTTTTGACAGGGCGTGCTATGGCTACACCTTC. As protein: CASSKVRFDRACYGYTF.

The gene calls are TRBV27 and TRBJ1-2; the D gene is possibly TRBD1 (5 bases). V lost 7 bases and J 4 bases, leaving 16 bases between the germline ends. CDR3 length: 14 residues. The germline V gene has CDR1 MNHEY and CDR2 SMNVEV (reference sequence). This CDR3 reads CASTSYDRPYGYTF. The CDR3 region has the DNA TGTGCCAGCACTAGTTACGACAGACCCTATGGCTACACCTTC.

This clone was seen only once. The rearrangement joins TRBV9 to TRBJ2-5, with 10 positions matching TRBD2. The CDR3 spans 16 residues. V was pared by 0 bases and J by 7 bases, with 9 bases of the junction left unmatched. The germline CDR1 and CDR2 sequences are SGDLS and YYNGEE. CDR3 protein: CASSVEALAGASTQYF. CDR3 in DNA: TGTGCCAGCAGCGTAGAGGCCCTAGCGGGAGCTTCGACCCAGTACTTC.

The gene calls are TRBV28 and TRBJ1-2; no definite D call. The CDR3 is 12 residues long. Germline values: CDR1 MDHEN, CDR2 SYDVKM. V dropped 7 bases and J dropped 6 bases, with 12 bases sitting between them. DNA for the CDR3: TGTGCCAGCACTACGACATTTAATGGCTACACCTTC. Translated: CASTTTFNGYTF.

The chain is built from TRBV3-1 (or the pseudogene TRBV3-2) and TRBJ2-2, with D uncertain. This CDR3 spans 16 amino acids. Per germline, CDR1 LGHDT and CDR2 YNNKEL (reference sequence). Trimming took off 5 bases at V and 4 bases at J, with 17 bases between the two ends. The CDR3 is CASSIATYYSTGELFF. In nucleotides, the CDR3 is TGTGCCAGCAGCATAGCTACCTACTATTCCACCGGGGAGCTGTTTTTT.

This chain connects TRBV7-9 to TRBJ2-7, with 9 bases aligning to TRBD1. The CDR3 covers 16 residues. V was clipped by 5 bases and J by 0 bases; unmatched bases: 8. The germline gives CDR1 SEHNR, CDR2 FQNEAQ (reference sequence). CDR3 amino acids: CASSPIEGQGSYEQYF. For the CDR3, the DNA is TGTGCCAGCAGCCCCATTGAGGGACAGGGCTCCTACGAGCAGTACTTC. The whole variable domain, remainder taken from reference TRBV7-9 and TRBJ2-7, is DTGVSQNPRHKITKRGQNVTFRCDPISEHNRLYWYRQTLGQGPEFLTYFQNEAQLEKSRLLSDRFSAERPKGSFSTLEIQRTEQGDSAMYLCASSPIEGQGSYEQYFGPGTRLTVT.

The chain combines TRBV6-2 or TRBV6-3 with TRBJ2-7, with 12 positions matching TRBD2. V was pared by 4 bases and J by 5 bases, with 15 bases of the junction left unmatched. Germline V gene lookup returns CDR1 MNHEY and CDR2 SVGEGT. The CDR3 is 18 amino acids. CDR3 sequence reads: CASSSKVSTSGRIHEQYF. The CDR3 nucleotides are TGTGCCAGCAGTTCTAAAGTGTCAACTAGCGGGAGGATCCACGAGCAGTACTTC.

The J gene is TRBJ2-4, the V gene TRBV7-9; tentatively, D is TRBD1 (6 bases). This CDR3 is built from 15 residues. Trimming removed 6 bases from V and 1 base from J, with 13 bases in between. In germline, CDR1 is SEHNR, CDR2 FQNEAQ (reference sequence). The CDR3 protein is CASSETGKAKNIQYF. In DNA form, the CDR3 reads TGTGCCAGCAGTGAAACAGGGAAGGCCAAAAACATTCAGTACTTC.